The 8 T cell receptor beta chains listed next were all sequenced from one sample in a study of tumor-infiltrating lymphocytes in primary liver carcinoma. Constant-region priming of about 0.5 ug total RNA yielded TCR beta cDNA. Three rounds of nested multiplex PCR with slightly modified ARM-PCR produced TCR beta libraries. Researchers ran the first two PCR rounds for approximately 10 cycles each with TRBV1-TRBV30 forward primers and a C-beta reverse primer. In TCRdb, the multiplex PCR reads were re-called with MiXCR into one record per CDR3 protein. The repertoire holds 100,000 or so distinct CDR3 sequences, approximately 70% seen once, with roughly an eighth in the top ten. Unsorted bulk tissue, about 19-30 mg of it, served as the source for co-extraction of RNA and DNA. The sequencing input was liver tumor tissue from sampling region 2. Described subset: tumor region T2, inferior pole. These receptors were taken from a woman aged 60 to 75 with primary liver carcinoma and hepatitis B virus infection.

This clonotype has at least ten counts. In DNA form, the CDR3 reads TGTGCCAGCAGTGAAGGAGGAGGTTACCAGCCCCAGCATTTT. Protein sequence: CASSEGGGYQPQHF. The chain has TRBV6-1 and TRBJ1-5; D gene unclear. The ends were cut back, 1 base at V and 7 bases at J, with 11 bases in the middle. The V gene's germline CDR1 is MNHNS and CDR2 SASEGT. The CDR3 is 14 residues long.

On this clonotype itself: A clone one base away is much larger, so this may be a read error. This chain uses TRBV28 with TRBJ1-6; D gene ambiguous. The V gene lost 6 bases and the J gene lost 6 bases, with 15 bases spanning the gap. The CDR3 totals 15 residues. Germline CDR1 MDHEN, CDR2 SYDVKM. The CDR3 region has the DNA TGTGCCAGCAGCGCAGCCGTACACTTTAATTCACCCCTCCACTTT. Amino acid sequence: CASSAAVHFNSPLHF.

A remark on this clonotype: Germline and junction disagree at one end, which may indicate a read error. CDR3 in DNA: TGTGCCAGCGACCTAGCCCTGGTCAGCTCCTATAATTCACCCCTTCACTTT. It translates to CASDLALVSSYNSPLHF. V gene TRBV6-5 combines with J gene TRBJ1-6; unclear D gene. CDR1 and CDR2 (germline): MNHEY, SVGAGI. There are 17 residues in the CDR3.

This clonotype was found once. The missing conserved phenylalanine or tryptophan at the end of this CDR3 makes a read error likely. The V gene is TRBV11-3, the J gene TRBJ2-7; D assignment may be TRBD1 or TRBD2 (5 bases each). The CDR3 has 15 residues. The germline V gene has CDR1 SGHNT and CDR2 YENEEA. The CDR3 loop is CASSFSLRGGYEQYL. The CDR3 nucleotides read TGTGCCAGCAGCTTCTCCCTCCGGGGCGGCTACGAACAGTACTTA.

The V call is TRBV11-2, the J call TRBJ1-3, with D unclear. Trimming pared 9 bases from V and 0 bases from J, leaving 12 bases between. The V gene's germline CDR1 is SGHAT and CDR2 FQNNGV. The CDR3 extends over 14 amino acids. The CDR3 sequence is CARSSPCSGNTIYF. Here the CDR3 DNA reads TGTGCCAGAAGTTCCCCCTGCTCTGGAAACACCATATATTTT.

The rearrangement joins TRBV6-1 to TRBJ1-1; D is unresolved. The CDR3 contains 15 residues. Trimming removed 1 base at V and 4 bases at J, with 13 bases between. In germline, CDR1 is MNHNS, CDR2 SASEGT. CDR3 bases: TGTGCCAGCAGTGAAGGGGTGGCAGGAGGCACTGAAGCTTTCTTT. This gives the protein CASSEGVAGGTEAFF.

Regarding this clonotype: Given a much more abundant clone one base away, this may be a read error. V usage is TRBV5-1 and J usage is TRBJ2-7; the D gene could be TRBD1 or TRBD2 (5 bases each). CDR3 size: 15 residues. The germline V gene has CDR1 SGHRS and CDR2 YFSETQ. This chain's CDR3 is CTSSAWDLGPPEQYF. In nucleotides, the CDR3 is TGCACCAGCAGCGCCTGGGACCTTGGGCCTCCCGAGCAGTACTTC.

With regard to this clonotype: The junction does not match germline at one end; this may be a read error. The chain carries TRBV14 and TRBJ2-1; either TRBD1 or TRBD2 may supply D (6 bases each). The germline V gene has CDR1 SGHDN and CDR2 FVKESK. The CDR3 has 13 amino acids. The CDR3 coding sequence is TGTACCAGCAGCCGACAACAGGGAGGTGGGCAGTTCTTC. As protein: CTSSRQQGGGQFF.